This T cell receptor (beta chain) was identified in a study of T cell repertoires in cytomegalovirus infection. Study context: Newly reported HLA-C-restricted and thoroughly characterized HLA-B-restricted CMV epitopes were employed. Indications came from public TCR beta signatures; they pointed to CMV infection and to a matching HLA type.

MiXCR, run by TCRdb on the reads, gives a single entry per CDR3 protein. This table has about 830,000 distinct CDR3 sequences, about 30% appearing once. From germline, CDR1 is SGHVS and CDR2 FNYEAQ. V was cut by 4 bases and J by 4 bases, with 10 bases left in between. CDR3 size: 13 residues. Notes on the study in general: HLA-C-restricted CMV clonotypes gave the most frequent clonotype in two of eight donors.

The sample holds a few counts of this clonotype. Its specificity is not known. The clonotype originates from a human donor in good health (CMV status not recorded). Some clones in this sample may be carry-over from other donors' samples. Source: cultured CD8+ T cells from PBMCs, taken from culture after CMV antigen stimulation. The chain recombines TRBV7-6 with TRBJ1-2; D not certain. CDR3 region: CASSSGQRYGYTF. The CDR3 DNA reads as TGTGCCAGCAGCTCCGGCCAGCGCTATGGCTACACCTTC.